These T cell receptor beta chains were read from a single sample in a study of early T cells in non-severe SARS-CoV-2 infection. TCRdb re-analysed the 5' RACE reads in MiXCR, keeping a single row per CDR3 protein. This repertoire shows about 76,000 distinct CDR3 sequences, around a sixth found once; its top ten account for roughly an eighth. The sequenced sample consisted of whole blood. All receptors derive from an adult who was a healthcare worker with PCR-confirmed SARS-CoV-2 infection or an uninfected control (not recorded which). CDR3s include the opening cysteine and the closing phenylalanine or tryptophan. The D gene is left open where the match is weak. Only part of the rows carry a size: once, few, many, or a class if the clone is expanded.

CASSLTRNQETQYF | TGTGCCAGCAGTTTGACTAGGAACCAAGAGACCCAGTACTTC | . | . | TRBV27 | 14 | TRBJ2-5
CASSYRVGGKGNQPQHF | TGTGCCAGCAGTTACAGGGTCGGGGGGAAAGGCAATCAGCCCCAGCATTTT | few | . | TRBV6-6 | 17 | TRBJ1-5
CATSDLGGLSYNEQFF | TGTGCCACCAGTGATTTAGGAGGGCTATCCTACAATGAGCAGTTCTTC | . | . | TRBV24-1 | 16 | TRBJ2-1
CASSLAGGFGNEQFF | TGTGCCAGCTCGTTAGCGGGAGGCTTTGGCAATGAGCAGTTCTTC | few | TRBD2 | TRBV18 | 15 | TRBJ2-1
CASSWGPFNEQYF | TGTGCCAGCAGCTGGGGGCCTTTCAACGAGCAGTACTTC | . | . | TRBV11-2 | 13 | TRBJ2-7
CASIRGGSNQPQHF | TGTGCCAGCATCAGAGGGGGAAGCAATCAGCCCCAGCATTTT | many | . | TRBV28 | 14 | TRBJ1-5
CASRRETQYF | TGTGCCAGCAGACGGGAGACCCAGTACTTC | few | . | TRBV28 | 10 | TRBJ2-5
CASSFRQGWVGYTF | TGTGCCAGCAGTTTCCGGCAGGGGTGGGTCGGCTACACCTTC | few | . | TRBV27 | 14 | TRBJ1-2
CASSWTGDREQYF | TGCGCCAGCAGCTGGACAGGGGACCGCGAGCAGTACTTC | few | TRBD1 | TRBV5-1 | 13 | TRBJ2-7
CASSQDSGTSGGKNIQYF | TGTGCCAGCAGCCAAGATTCCGGGACTAGCGGGGGCAAAAACATTCAGTACTTC | few | TRBD2 | TRBV4-2 | 18 | TRBJ2-4
CAWRRGRGRGTQYF | TGTGCCTGGAGGAGGGGCAGGGGCAGAGGGACCCAGTACTTC | . | . | TRBV30 | 14 | TRBJ2-5